Included here is one T cell receptor (beta chain) sequence, with context. Its antigen is unidentified. One junction end disagrees with the germline gene, perhaps due to a read error. The donor cohort consisted entirely of Caucasian adults residing in Nashville, Tennessee. The length of the CDR3 is 17 residues. Germline V gene sequence: CDR1 MNHNS, CDR2 SASEGT. This entry belongs to a study of shared clonotypes between healthy human individuals. The method was immunoSEQ multiplex PCR; TCRdb's version includes in-frame clones alone and lacks a portion of them. The sample records about 2.3 million clones, approximately 95% being singletons. General study results and limits: Estimated richness was generally greater in naive than memory subsets.

The sequenced sample consisted of naive CD4+ T cells from PBMCs. The sample's subset: CD45RA+ positively selected. The sequence came from a man between 18 and 35 years old in good health. Some clones in this sample may be carry-over from other donors' samples. The V and J genes are TRBV6-1 and TRBJ2-1, with 7 bases fitting TRBD2. Here the CDR3 reads CAISESLTGLAGNEQFF. Written as DNA, the CDR3 is TGTGCCATCAGTGAGTCCCTCACGGGGTTAGCGGGCAATGAGCAGTTCTTC.